This T cell receptor (beta chain) appears in the sequencing data of a study of T cell changes during pregnancy in multiple sclerosis. TCRdb's copy holds only in-frame clones and misses some; the assay was immunoSEQ multiplex PCR. The repertoire holds about 28,000 clones, about 83% seen once, with roughly 8.5% in the top ten. The CDR3 is 14 amino acids. Per germline, CDR1 KGHSH and CDR2 LQKENI. V was clipped by 4 bases and J by 4 bases, with 12 bases between them. The sequence derives from a female donor with multiple sclerosis, enrolled in a pregnancy study. Sequenced here: CD8+ T cells from peripheral blood mononuclear cells, sampled after pregnancy. This chain joins TRBV18 and TRBJ2-3, with a possible D match to TRBD2 (6 bases). This chain's CDR3 is CASSHGTGADTQYF. In nucleotides, the CDR3 is TGTGCCAGCTCACACGGGACGGGAGCAGATACGCAGTATTTT.